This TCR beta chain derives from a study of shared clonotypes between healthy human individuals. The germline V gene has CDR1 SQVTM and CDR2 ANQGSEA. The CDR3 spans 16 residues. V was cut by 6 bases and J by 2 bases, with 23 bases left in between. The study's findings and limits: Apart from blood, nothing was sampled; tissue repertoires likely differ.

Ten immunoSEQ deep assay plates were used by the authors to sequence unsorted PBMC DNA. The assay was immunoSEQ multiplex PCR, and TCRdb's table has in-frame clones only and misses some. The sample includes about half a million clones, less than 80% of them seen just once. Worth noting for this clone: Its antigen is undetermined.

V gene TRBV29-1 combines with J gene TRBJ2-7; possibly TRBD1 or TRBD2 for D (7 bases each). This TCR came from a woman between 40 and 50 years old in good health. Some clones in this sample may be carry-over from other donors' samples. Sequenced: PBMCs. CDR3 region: CSVTALGRDSTYEQYF. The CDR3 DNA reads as TGCAGCGTAACTGCCCTTGGGAGGGACAGCACCTACGAGCAGTACTTC.